This T cell receptor beta chain appears in the sequencing data of a study of T-cell memory formation after mild COVID-19. Only a few counts were recorded for this clonotype. Its antigen is not identified. General observations from the study: Mainly CM and EM harbored the contracting CD4+ clones; mainly EMRA harbored the CD8+ ones.

TCRdb processed the 5' RACE reads anew with MiXCR; each CDR3 protein has one entry. The sample has roughly 130,000 distinct CDR3 sequences, about a sixth seen once. Trimming stripped 2 bases from V and 0 bases from J, with 17 bases between. CDR3 length: 17 residues. The receptor was derived from a man younger than 35 who had mild COVID-19 (a few samples of this study predate the infection). Cell type and time point are not known. The sequenced sample consisted of PBMCs or a T cell subset sorted from them (not recorded which). The chain recombines TRBV5-7 with TRBJ1-1; no clear D. TRBV5-7 is reported as an ORF; its role is uncertain. CDR3 sequence reads: CASSFSHDGRVNTEAFF. CDR3 nucleotides: TGTGCCAGCAGCTTCTCCCATGATGGGCGGGTGAACACTGAAGCTTTCTTT.